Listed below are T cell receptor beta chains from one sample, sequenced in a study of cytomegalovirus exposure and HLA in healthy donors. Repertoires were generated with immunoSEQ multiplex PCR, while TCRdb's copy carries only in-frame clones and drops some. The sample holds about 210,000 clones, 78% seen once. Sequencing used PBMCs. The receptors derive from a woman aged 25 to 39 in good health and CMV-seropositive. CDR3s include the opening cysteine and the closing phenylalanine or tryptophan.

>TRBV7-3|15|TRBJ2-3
CASSPSGGYTDTQYF
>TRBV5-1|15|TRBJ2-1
CASTLTGNSYNEQFF
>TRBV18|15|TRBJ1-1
CASSRQATVNTEAFF
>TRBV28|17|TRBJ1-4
CASSPTVGQGFYEKLFF
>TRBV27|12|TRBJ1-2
CASSYSGYGYTF
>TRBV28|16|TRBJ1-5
CASSLLLGGYNQPQHF
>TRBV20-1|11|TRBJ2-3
CSVDSPDTQYF
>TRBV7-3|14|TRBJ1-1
CASSPTGSGTEAFF
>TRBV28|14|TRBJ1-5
CASSYQGGYQPQHF
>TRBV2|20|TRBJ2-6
CASSDPGLAGGESGANVLTF
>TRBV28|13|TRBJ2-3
CASSFPRSDTQYF
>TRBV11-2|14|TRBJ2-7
CASSLPGTDYEQYF
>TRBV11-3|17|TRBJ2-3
CASSPPFSLSSTDTQYF
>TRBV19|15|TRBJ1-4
CASSPLAGTNEKLFF
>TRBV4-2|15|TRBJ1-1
CASSRGGTVRAEAFF
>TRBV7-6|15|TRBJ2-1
CASSLGGPQGDEQFF
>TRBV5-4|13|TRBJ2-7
CASSYSDRGEQYF
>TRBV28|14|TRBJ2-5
CASSLSGFQETQYF
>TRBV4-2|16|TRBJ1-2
CASSQPQGSQNYGYTF
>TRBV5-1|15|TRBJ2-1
CASSLESSGYDEQFF
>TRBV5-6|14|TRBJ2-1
CASLPAGGANEQFF